At least ten counts were recorded for the clone carrying this T cell receptor beta chain. The ends were cut back, 6 bases at V and 5 bases at J, with 10 bases in the middle. Germline V gene data show CDR1 as MNHEY and CDR2 as SVGAGI. CDR3 size: 12 residues. This entry is derived from a study of T cells in Graves' hyperthyroidism and ophthalmopathy. From RNA transcripts, TCR beta CDR3 regions were amplified. In the first-round RT-PCR of the TCR CDR3, the HTBI primer set was used. MiXCR was run by TCRdb on the multiplex PCR reads, yielding one entry per CDR3 protein. The table has about 700,000 distinct CDR3 sequences, less than 45% seen once.

The rearrangement joins TRBV6-5 to TRBJ2-5; D gene uncertain. Source material: peripheral blood or thyroid tissue (not recorded which). The TCR originated in an adult man with Graves' disease, either hyperthyroidism or ophthalmopathy (not recorded which). CDR3 sequence reads: CASSATVETQYF. The CDR3 DNA reads as TGTGCCAGCAGCGCAACGGTGGAGACCCAGTACTTC.